This TCR beta chain was identified during a study of OX40 agonist ivuxolimab in advanced cancers. Study context: Given to patients was ivuxolimab, an agonistic anti-OX40 (CD134) antibody. Every 2 weeks, patients got intravenous ivuxolimab at one of six dose levels (0.01-10 mg/kg). Antecedent anti-PD-1, anti-PD-L1 or anti-CTLA-4 therapy was permissible, with over 35% having received some.

A note on this clone: Its antigen is still unknown.

The trim removed 0 bases at V and 4 bases at J, leaving 9 bases unmatched. CDR1 is SQVTM, CDR2 ANQGSEA, per germline. The CDR3 extends over 17 amino acids. Study-wide results and limits: Among patients with partial responses at 0.1-3.0 mg/kg, clonal expansion was among the lowest.

Clones were sequenced by immunoSEQ multiplex PCR, and TCRdb holds only the in-frame ones, with some missing. The table includes under 20,000 clones, more than 80% detected once. This clonotype was sampled from an adult with an advanced solid tumor such as melanoma, head and neck, liver or kidney cancer. The source material was CD4+ or CD8+ T cells sorted from blood, sampled in a trial of the OX40 agonist ivuxolimab. The V call is TRBV29-1, the J call TRBJ2-1, with 10 bases identical to TRBD2. This CDR3 reads CSVEDYRASGGYNEQFF. CDR3 nucleotides: TGCAGCGTTGAAGATTATAGGGCTAGCGGGGGATACAATGAGCAGTTCTTC.